Presented here are 13 T cell receptor beta chains from one specimen sequenced in a study of T cells in Graves' hyperthyroidism and ophthalmopathy. Amplification of TCR beta CDR3 regions was performed using RNA transcripts as template. Initially, a first-round RT-PCR of the TCR CDR3 employed the HTBI primer set. TCRdb re-called the multiplex PCR reads through MiXCR, storing one row per CDR3 protein. Of some 370,000 distinct CDR3 sequences in the sample, roughly 17% were seen once. Material for sequencing was blood. The receptor set was obtained from a woman aged 30 to 39 with Graves' hyperthyroidism that later progressed to Graves' ophthalmopathy.

This clonotype was seen a handful of times. This chain uses TRBV7-9 with TRBJ1-6; TRBD1 is a possible D gene (6 bases). In germline, CDR1 is SEHNR, CDR2 FQNEAQ (reference sequence). The CDR3 sequence is 17 residues long. Trimming removed 3 bases at V and 1 base at J, with 13 bases between. CDR3 protein: CASSFSPRGSYNSPLHF. CDR3 DNA sequence: TGTGCCAGCAGCTTTTCTCCTAGGGGGTCCTATAATTCACCCCTCCACTTT.

The chain employs TRBV25-1 and TRBJ2-3; TRBD2 matches 10 bases. Germline trimming cut 5 bases from V and 5 bases from J; bases unmatched to any gene: 4. Germline V gives CDR1 MGHDK, CDR2 SYGVNS. This CDR3 is 14 amino acids long. CDR3: CASSPSGGQDTQYF. The CDR3 DNA follows: TGTGCCAGCAGTCCTAGCGGGGGACAAGATACGCAGTATTTT.

This clonotype was counted many times. Its ends do not fully match the called genes, so a read error is possible. V is TRBV5-1 and J is TRBJ2-3; D could derive from TRBD1 or TRBD2 (5 bases each). This CDR3 is built from 14 residues. The germline CDR1 and CDR2 sequences are SGHRS and YFSETQ. The CDR3 nucleotides read TGTGCCAGCAGTTTAGGGGACAGCACAGATACGCAGTATTTT. Encoded protein: CASSLGDSTDTQYF.

V usage is TRBV29-1 and J usage is TRBJ2-2, with D perhaps matching TRBD1 (6 bases). Per germline, CDR1 SQVTM and CDR2 ANQGSEA. The CDR3 has 14 residues. V was trimmed by 4 bases and J by 2 bases, leaving 11 bases between them. This CDR3 reads CSVVTGTNTGELFF. CDR3 coding DNA: TGCAGCGTTGTAACCGGGACAAACACCGGGGAGCTGTTTTTT.

This clonotype was detected a few times. The CDR3: CASSIKLGGAYEQYF. The CDR3 DNA sequence: TGTGCCAGTAGTATTAAGCTGGGAGGGGCCTACGAGCAGTACTTC. The rearrangement joins TRBV19 to TRBJ2-7; TRBD2 matches at 7 bases. CDR3 length: 15 amino acids. Germline V gene data show CDR1 as LNHDA and CDR2 as SQIVND (reference sequence). Trimming removed 3 bases from V and 2 bases from J; junction bases left unmatched: 7.

At least ten counts were recorded for this clonotype. The chain employs TRBV10-3 and TRBJ2-7, with unresolved D. Germline CDR1 is ENHRY and CDR2 is SYGVKD. The V gene lost 4 bases and the J gene lost 2 bases, with 18 bases spanning the gap. The length of the CDR3 is 16 residues. CDR3 sequence reads: CAISGGTGSSTYEQYF. The CDR3 nucleotides read TGTGCCATCAGTGGGGGTACGGGTTCGTCGACCTACGAGCAGTACTTC.

The V gene is TRBV5-1, the J gene TRBJ2-7; unclear D gene. The CDR3 is 16 amino acids. Trimming left V 1 base short and J 3 bases short, with 17 bases between. Germline CDR1 SGHRS, CDR2 YFSETQ. The CDR3 DNA follows: TGCGCCAGCAGCTTGTTGCCCCCGGCGATGTTCTACGAGCAGTACTTC. This encodes CASSLLPPAMFYEQYF. Combining the CDR3 with reference TRBV5-1 and TRBJ2-7 gives the whole variable domain KAGVTQTPRYLIKTRGQQVTLSCSPISGHRSVSWYQQTPGQGLQFLFEYFSETQRNKGNFPGRFSGRQFSNSRSEMNVSTLELGDSALYLCASSLLPPAMFYEQYFGPGTRLTVT.

This clonotype has a single count. The V gene is TRBV5-1, the J gene TRBJ2-7; 10 bases match TRBD2. This CDR3 has 15 amino acids. The germline CDR1 and CDR2 sequences are SGHRS and YFSETQ. V shed 4 bases, J shed 2 bases, and the junction held 6 bases outside the gene matches. CDR3 nucleotide sequence: TGCGCCAGCAGCCGTACGGGACTAGCGACCTACGAGCAGTACTTC. Amino acid sequence: CASSRTGLATYEQYF.

This clonotype was found many times. The chain uses TRBV2 and TRBJ1-1; maybe TRBD1 (6 bases). Trimming took off 5 bases at V and 9 bases at J, with 13 bases between the two ends. In germline, CDR1 is SNHLY, CDR2 FYNNEI. This CDR3 is 12 amino acids long. The CDR3 DNA reads TGTGCCAGCAGTTCCACTGACAGGCAAGCTTTCTTT. This gives the protein CASSSTDRQAFF.

This clonotype was seen ten or more times. The rearrangement uses TRBV28 and TRBJ2-1; D is possibly TRBD2 (5 bases). Deletions cut 2 bases from V and 9 bases from J, with 14 bases between. The CDR3 has 14 residues. Germline-derived CDR1 and CDR2 are MDHEN and SYDVKM. The CDR3 loop is CASSLPGIRGEQFF. DNA for the CDR3: TGTGCCAGCAGTTTACCGGGGATTCGAGGTGAGCAGTTCTTC.

This clonotype has at least ten counts. This chain uses TRBV12-3 or TRBV12-4 with TRBJ2-3; 8 nucleotides agree with TRBD2. V gave up 3 bases and J gave up 3 bases; unmatched junction bases: 5. CDR3 length equals 15 residues. DNA of the CDR3: TGTGCCAGCAGTTTTACCAGCGGGAGTACAGATACGCAGTATTTT. Translated: CASSFTSGSTDTQYF.

This chain connects TRBV4-1 to TRBJ2-7; D is perhaps TRBD2 (9 bases). V lost 6 bases and J lost 2, with 17 bases in between. Germline assignment: CDR1 MGHRA and CDR2 YSYEKL. This CDR3 has 15 residues. The CDR3 DNA reads as TGCGCCAGCAGTCAGGGGGCGGGAGGGACCTACGAGCAGTACTTC. It yields the protein CASSQGAGGTYEQYF.

This clonotype has at least ten counts. The gene calls are TRBV5-4 and TRBJ2-5; a weak D match, TRBD1 (6 bases). Deletions cut 1 base from V and 1 base from J, with 8 bases between. The germline gives CDR1 SGHNT, CDR2 YYREEE (reference sequence). The CDR3 consists of 14 residues. Written as DNA, the CDR3 is TGTGCCAGCAGCTTGACAGGGCTCCAAGAGACCCAGTACTTC. It translates to CASSLTGLQETQYF.